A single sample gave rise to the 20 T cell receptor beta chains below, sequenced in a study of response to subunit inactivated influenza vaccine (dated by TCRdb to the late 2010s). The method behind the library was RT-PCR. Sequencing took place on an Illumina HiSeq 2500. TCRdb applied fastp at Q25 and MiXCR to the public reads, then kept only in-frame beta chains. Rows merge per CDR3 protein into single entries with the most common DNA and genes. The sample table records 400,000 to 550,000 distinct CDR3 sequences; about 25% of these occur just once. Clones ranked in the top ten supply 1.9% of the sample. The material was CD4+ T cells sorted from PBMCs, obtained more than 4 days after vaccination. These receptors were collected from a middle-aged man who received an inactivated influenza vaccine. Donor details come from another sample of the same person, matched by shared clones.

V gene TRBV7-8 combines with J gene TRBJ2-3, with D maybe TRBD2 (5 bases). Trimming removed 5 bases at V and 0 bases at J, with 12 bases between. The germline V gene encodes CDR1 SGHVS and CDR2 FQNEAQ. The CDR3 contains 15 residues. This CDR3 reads CASSRGPESTDTQYF. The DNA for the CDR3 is TGTGCCAGCAGCCGAGGGCCAGAGAGCACAGATACGCAGTATTTT.

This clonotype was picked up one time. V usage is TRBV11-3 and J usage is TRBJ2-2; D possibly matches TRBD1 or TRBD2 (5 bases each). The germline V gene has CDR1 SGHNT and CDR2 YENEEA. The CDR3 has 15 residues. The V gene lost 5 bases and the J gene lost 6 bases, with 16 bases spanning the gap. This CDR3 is CASSPGYGKAGELFF. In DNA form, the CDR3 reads TGTGCCAGCAGCCCAGGGTACGGGAAGGCCGGGGAGCTGTTTTTT.

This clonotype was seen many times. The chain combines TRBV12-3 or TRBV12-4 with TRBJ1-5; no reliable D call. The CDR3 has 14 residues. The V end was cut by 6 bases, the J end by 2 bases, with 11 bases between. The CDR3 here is CASSRFGGNQPQHF. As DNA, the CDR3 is TGTGCCAGCAGCCGGTTCGGGGGCAATCAGCCCCAGCATTTT.

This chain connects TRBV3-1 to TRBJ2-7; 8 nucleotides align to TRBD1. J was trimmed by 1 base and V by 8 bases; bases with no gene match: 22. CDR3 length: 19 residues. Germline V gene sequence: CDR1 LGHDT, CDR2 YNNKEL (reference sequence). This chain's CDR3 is CASSKQGRTGMTRSYEQYF. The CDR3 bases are TGTGCCAGCTCCAAGCAGGGCCGGACAGGGATGACACGATCCTACGAGCAGTACTTC.

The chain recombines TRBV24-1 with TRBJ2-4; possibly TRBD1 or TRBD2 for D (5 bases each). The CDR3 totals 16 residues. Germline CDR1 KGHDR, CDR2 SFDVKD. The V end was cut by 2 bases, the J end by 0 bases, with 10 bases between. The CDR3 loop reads CATSDSGPVAKNIQYF. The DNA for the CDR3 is TGTGCCACCAGTGATTCGGGGCCCGTAGCCAAAAACATTCAGTACTTC.

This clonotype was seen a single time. The CDR3 protein is CASSPGQLAQETQYF. Here the CDR3 DNA reads TGTGCCAGCAGCCCTGGACAGCTAGCACAAGAGACCCAGTACTTC. This rearrangement joins TRBV7-2 to TRBJ2-5; TRBD1 is a possible D gene (6 bases). The CDR3 runs 15 residues. Looked up from germline, CDR1 is SGHTA and CDR2 is FQGNSA. The V and J ends lost 5 bases and 2 bases respectively, with 15 bases between them.

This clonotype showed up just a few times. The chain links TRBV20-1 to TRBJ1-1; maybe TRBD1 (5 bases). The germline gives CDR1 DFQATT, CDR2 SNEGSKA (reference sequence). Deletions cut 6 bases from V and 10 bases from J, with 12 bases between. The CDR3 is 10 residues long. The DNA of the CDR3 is TGCAGTGCCACCGGGGACCTAGCTTTCTTT. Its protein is CSATGDLAFF.

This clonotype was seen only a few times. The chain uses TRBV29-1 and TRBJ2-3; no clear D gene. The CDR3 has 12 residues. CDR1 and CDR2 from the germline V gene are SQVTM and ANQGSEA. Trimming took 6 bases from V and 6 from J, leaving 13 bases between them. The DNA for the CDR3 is TGCAGCGTCGAGACTTCCAGGGATACGCAGTATTTT. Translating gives CSVETSRDTQYF.

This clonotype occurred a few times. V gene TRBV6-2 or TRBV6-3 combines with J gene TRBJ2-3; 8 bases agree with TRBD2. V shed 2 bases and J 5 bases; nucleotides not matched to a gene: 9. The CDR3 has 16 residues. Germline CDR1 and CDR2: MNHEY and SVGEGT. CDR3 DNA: TGTGCCAGCAGTTACGGGGGACTAGTGCGTGGAGATACGCAGTATTTT. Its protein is CASSYGGLVRGDTQYF.

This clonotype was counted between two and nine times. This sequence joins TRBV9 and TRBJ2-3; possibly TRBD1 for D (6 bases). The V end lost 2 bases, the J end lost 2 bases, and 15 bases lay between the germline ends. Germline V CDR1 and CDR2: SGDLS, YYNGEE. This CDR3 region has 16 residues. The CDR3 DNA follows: TGTGCCAGCAGCGTGGGGACAACGCTGTCCACAGATACGCAGTATTTT. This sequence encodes CASSVGTTLSTDTQYF.

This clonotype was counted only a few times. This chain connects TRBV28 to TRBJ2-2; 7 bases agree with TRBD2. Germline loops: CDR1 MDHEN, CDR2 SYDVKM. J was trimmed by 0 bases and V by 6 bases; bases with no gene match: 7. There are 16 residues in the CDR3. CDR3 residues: CASSPWGGSNTGELFF. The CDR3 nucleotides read TGTGCCAGCAGCCCATGGGGGGGATCGAACACCGGGGAGCTGTTTTTT.

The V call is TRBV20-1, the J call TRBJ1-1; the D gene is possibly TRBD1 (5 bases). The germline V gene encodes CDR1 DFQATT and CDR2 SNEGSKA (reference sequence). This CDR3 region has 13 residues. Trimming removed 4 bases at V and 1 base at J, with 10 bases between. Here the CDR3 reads CSATHGGNTEAFF. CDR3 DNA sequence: TGCAGTGCTACCCACGGGGGGAACACTGAAGCTTTCTTT.

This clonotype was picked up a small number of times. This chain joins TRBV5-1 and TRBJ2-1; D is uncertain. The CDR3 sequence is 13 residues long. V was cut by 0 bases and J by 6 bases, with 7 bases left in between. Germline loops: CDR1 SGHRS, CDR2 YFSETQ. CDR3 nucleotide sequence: TGCGCCAGCAGCTTGGGACGACTCAATGAGCAGTTCTTC. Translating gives CASSLGRLNEQFF.

CDR3 region: CASRGVEGNYEQYF. CDR3 DNA: TGTGCCAGCAGGGGGGTTGAGGGTAACTACGAGCAGTACTTC. The chain carries TRBV27 and TRBJ2-7; D tentatively fits TRBD1 or TRBD2 (5 bases each). CDR1 MNHEY and CDR2 SMNVEV come from the germline V gene (reference sequence). The V end was cut by 6 bases, the J end by 3 bases, with 15 bases between. The CDR3 length is 14 residues.

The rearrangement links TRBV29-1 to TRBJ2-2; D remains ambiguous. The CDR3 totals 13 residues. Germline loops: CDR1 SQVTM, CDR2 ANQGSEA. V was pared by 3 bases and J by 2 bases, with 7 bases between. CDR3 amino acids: CSVDTVNTGELFF. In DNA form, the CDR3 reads TGCAGCGTTGACACAGTCAACACCGGGGAGCTGTTTTTT.

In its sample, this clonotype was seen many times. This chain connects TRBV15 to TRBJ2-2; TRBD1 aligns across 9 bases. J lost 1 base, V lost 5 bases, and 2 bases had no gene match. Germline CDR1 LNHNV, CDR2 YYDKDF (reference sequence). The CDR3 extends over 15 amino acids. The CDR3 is CATSEGQGNTGELFF. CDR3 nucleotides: TGTGCCACCAGCGAGGGACAGGGGAACACCGGGGAGCTGTTTTTT.

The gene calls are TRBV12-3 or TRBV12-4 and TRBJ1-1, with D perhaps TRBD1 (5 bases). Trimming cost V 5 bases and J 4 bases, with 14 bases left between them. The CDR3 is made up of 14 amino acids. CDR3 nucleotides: TGTGCCAGCAGTATCTTCAACAGGCCCACTGAAGCTTTCTTT. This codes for CASSIFNRPTEAFF.

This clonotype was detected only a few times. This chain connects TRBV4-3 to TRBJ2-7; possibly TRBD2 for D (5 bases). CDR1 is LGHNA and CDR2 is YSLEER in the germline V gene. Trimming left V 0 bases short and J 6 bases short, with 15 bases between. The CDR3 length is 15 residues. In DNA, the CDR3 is TGCGCCAGCAGCCAAGAAACGGGAAGGAGTAGCGAGCAGTACTTC. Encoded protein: CASSQETGRSSEQYF.

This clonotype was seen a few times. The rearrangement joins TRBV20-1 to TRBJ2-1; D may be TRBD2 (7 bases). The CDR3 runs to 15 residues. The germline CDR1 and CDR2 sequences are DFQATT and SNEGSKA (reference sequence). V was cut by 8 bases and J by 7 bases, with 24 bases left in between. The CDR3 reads CSFQGAGAFRNEQFF. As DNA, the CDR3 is TGCAGTTTTCAGGGTGCGGGGGCGTTCAGGAATGAGCAGTTCTTC.

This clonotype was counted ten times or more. The CDR3 nucleotides read TGTGCCAGCAGCGGCTTAGCGGGGGCGACCTACAATGAGCAGTTCTTC. Translating gives CASSGLAGATYNEQFF. The rearrangement uses TRBV5-6 and TRBJ2-1; 9 positions agree with TRBD2. The CDR3 runs 16 residues. J gave up 2 bases and V 4 bases, and 7 bases lay outside the gene matches. Germline V gene sequence: CDR1 SGHDT, CDR2 YYEEEE. Filled out from reference TRBV5-6 and TRBJ2-1, the complete variable domain reads DAGVTQSPTHLIKTRGQQVTLRCSPKSGHDTVSWYQQALGQGPQFIFQYYEEEERQRGNFPDRFSGHQFPNYSSELNVNALLLGDSALYLCASSGLAGATYNEQFFGPGTRLTVL.